Detailed here is one T cell receptor (beta chain). Its antigen is still unknown. The library was built from 400 to 500 ng RNA with molecular barcoded adaptors for alpha/delta and beta/gamma chains. TCRdb re-analysed the reads in MiXCR, keeping a single row per CDR3 protein. The sample has 5,000 or so distinct CDR3 sequences; roughly 20% are singletons. Bone marrow was sampled from every patient at the time of active disease. This sample stems from a study of read filtering for tumor transcriptome and immune sequencing. General study results and limits: Even smaller IR-seq throughput identified most shared clonotypes. The sorted CD138-negative fraction was a mixed bone marrow immune population, not purified T cells.

Germline CDR1 and CDR2: SGHTA and FQGNSA. This CDR3 region has 13 residues. Trimming removed 4 bases at V and 6 bases at J, with 11 bases between. The chain carries TRBV7-2 and TRBJ2-3; no reliable D call. The TCR originated in a donor at least 40 years old with multiple myeloma. The specimen was a population of CD138-negative cells sorted from bone marrow. CDR3 nucleotides: TGTGCCAGCAGCTCAGCGATCAGGGATACGCAGTATTTT. It encodes CASSSAIRDTQYF.